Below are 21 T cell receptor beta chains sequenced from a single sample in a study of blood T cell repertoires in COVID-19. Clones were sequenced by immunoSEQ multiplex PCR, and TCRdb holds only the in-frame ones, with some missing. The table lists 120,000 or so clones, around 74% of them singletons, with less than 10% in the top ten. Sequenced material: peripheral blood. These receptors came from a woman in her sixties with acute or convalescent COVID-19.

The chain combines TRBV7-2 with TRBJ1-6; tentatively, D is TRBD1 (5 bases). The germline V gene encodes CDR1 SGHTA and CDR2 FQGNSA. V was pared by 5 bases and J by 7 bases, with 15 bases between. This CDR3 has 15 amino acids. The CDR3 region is CASSPVGGGNSPLHF. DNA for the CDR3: TGTGCCAGCAGCCCCGTGGGGGGAGGGAATTCACCCCTCCACTTT.

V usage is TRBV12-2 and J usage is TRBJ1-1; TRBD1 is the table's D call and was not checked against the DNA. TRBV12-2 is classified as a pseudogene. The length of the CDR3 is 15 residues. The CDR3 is CASRLPRGGNTEAFF. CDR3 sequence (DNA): TGTGCAAGTCGCTTACCTCGAGGGGGGAACACTGAAGCTTTCTTT.

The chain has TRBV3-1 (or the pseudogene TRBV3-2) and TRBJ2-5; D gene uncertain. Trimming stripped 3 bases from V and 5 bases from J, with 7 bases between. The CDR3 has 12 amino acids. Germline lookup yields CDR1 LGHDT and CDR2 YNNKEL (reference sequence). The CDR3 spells CASSQTPETQYF. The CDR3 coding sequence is TGTGCCAGCAGCCAGACTCCCGAGACCCAGTACTTC.

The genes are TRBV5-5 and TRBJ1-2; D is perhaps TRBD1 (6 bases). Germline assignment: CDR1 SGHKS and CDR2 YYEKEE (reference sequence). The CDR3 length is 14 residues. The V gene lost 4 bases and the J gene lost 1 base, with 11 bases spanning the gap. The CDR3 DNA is TGTGCCAGCAGCCCGCTACAGGGTAACTATGGCTACACCTTC. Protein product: CASSPLQGNYGYTF.

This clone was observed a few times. The CDR3 DNA follows: TGCGCCAGCAGCTTGAGTTCCGGGACAGGGGGCTGGTACACTGAAGCTTTCTTT. It translates to CASSLSSGTGGWYTEAFF. V and J are TRBV5-1 and TRBJ1-1, with 12 bases that match TRBD1. CDR3 size: 18 residues. The germline gives CDR1 SGHRS, CDR2 YFSETQ. The V and J ends lost 1 base and 3 bases, in that order; junction bases with no gene match: 10.

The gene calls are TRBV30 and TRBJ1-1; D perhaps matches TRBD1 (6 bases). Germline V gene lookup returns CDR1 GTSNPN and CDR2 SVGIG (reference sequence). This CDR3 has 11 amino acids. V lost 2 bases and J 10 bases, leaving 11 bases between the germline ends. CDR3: CAWSTDRRAFF. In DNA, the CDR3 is TGTGCCTGGAGTACCGACAGGAGAGCTTTCTTT.

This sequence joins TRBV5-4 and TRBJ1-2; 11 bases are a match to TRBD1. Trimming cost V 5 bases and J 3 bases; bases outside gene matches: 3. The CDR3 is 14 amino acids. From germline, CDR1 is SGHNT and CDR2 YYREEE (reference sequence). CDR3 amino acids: CASRRTGGDYGYTF. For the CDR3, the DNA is TGTGCCAGCAGGAGGACAGGGGGCGACTATGGCTACACCTTC.

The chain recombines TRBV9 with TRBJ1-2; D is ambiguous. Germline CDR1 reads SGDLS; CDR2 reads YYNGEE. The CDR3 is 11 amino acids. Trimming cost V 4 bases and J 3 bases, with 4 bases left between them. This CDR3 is CASSTYYGYTF. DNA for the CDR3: TGTGCCAGCAGCACTTACTATGGCTACACCTTC.

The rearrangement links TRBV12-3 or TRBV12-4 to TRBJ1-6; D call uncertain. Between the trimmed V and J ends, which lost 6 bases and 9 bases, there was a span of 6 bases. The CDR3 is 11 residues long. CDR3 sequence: CASSLFSPLHF. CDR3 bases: TGTGCCAGCAGCCTATTTTCACCCCTCCACTTT.

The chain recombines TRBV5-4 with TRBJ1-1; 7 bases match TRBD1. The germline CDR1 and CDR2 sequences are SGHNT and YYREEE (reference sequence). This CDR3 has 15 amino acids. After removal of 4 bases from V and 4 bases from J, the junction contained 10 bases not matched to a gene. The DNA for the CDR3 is TGTGCCAGCAGCAATTCCAGGGGGGAAGGCACTGAAGCTTTCTTT. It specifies CASSNSRGEGTEAFF. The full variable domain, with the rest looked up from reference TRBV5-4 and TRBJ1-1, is ETGVTQSPTHLIKTRGQQVTLRCSSQSGHNTVSWYQQALGQGPQFIFQYYREEENGRGNFPPRFSGLQFPNYSSELNVNALELDDSALYLCASSNSRGEGTEAFFGQGTRLTVV.

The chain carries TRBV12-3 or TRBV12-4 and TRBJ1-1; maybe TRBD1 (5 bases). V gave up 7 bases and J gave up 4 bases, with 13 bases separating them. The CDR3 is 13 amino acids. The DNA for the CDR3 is TGTGCCAGCACCTTGGGGGGTTTCACTGAAGCTTTCTTT. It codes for CASTLGGFTEAFF.

For the CDR3, the DNA is TGTGCCAGCGGGTGGGACAGGGTTAACACTGAAGCTTTCTTT. It codes for CASGWDRVNTEAFF. The chain has TRBV6-5 and TRBJ1-1, with 9 bases identical to TRBD1. The CDR3 is 14 amino acids. Germline V gene lookup returns CDR1 MNHEY and CDR2 SVGAGI. After removal of 8 bases from V and 2 bases from J, the junction contained 6 bases not matched to a gene.

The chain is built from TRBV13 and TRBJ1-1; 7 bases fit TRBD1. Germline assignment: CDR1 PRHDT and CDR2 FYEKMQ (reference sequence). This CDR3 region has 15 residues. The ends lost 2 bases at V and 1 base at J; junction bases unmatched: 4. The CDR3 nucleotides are TGTGCCAGCAGCTTACGACAGGGTAGGAACACTGAAGCTTTCTTT. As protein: CASSLRQGRNTEAFF. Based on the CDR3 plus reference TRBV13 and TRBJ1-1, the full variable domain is AAGVIQSPRHLIKEKRETATLKCYPIPRHDTVYWYQQGPGQDPQFLISFYEKMQSDKGSIPDRFSAQQFSDYHSELNMSSLELGDSALYFCASSLRQGRNTEAFFGQGTRLTVV.

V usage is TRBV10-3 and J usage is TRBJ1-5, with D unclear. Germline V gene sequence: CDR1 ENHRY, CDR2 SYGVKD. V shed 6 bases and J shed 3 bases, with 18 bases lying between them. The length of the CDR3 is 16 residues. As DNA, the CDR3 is TGTGCCATCAGCGGAAAAAGTGAGGGCCCCAATCAGCCCCAGCATTTT. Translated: CAISGKSEGPNQPQHF.

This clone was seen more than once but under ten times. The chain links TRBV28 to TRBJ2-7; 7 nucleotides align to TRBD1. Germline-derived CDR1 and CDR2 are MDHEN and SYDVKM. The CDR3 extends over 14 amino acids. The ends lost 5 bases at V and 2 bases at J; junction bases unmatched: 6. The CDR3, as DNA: TGTGCCAGCAGTCTTCCCCAGGGGGCCTACGAGCAGTACTTC. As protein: CASSLPQGAYEQYF.

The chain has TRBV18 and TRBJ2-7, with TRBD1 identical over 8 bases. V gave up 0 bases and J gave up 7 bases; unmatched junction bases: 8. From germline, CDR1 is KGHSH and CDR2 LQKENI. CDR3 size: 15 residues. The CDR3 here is CASSPPGTGMWEQYF. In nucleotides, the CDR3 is TGTGCCAGCTCACCACCCGGGACAGGAATGTGGGAGCAGTACTTC. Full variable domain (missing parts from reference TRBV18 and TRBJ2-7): NAGVMQNPRHLVRRRGQEARLRCSPMKGHSHVYWYRQLPEEGLKFMVYLQKENIIDESGMPKERFSAEFPKEGPSILRIQQVVRGDSAAYFCASSPPGTGMWEQYFGPGTRLTVT.

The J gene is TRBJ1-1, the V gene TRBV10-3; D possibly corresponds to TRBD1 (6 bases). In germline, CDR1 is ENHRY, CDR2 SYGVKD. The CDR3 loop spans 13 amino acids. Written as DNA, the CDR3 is TGTGCGTCTGAGGGAAACCGGGACAACGAAGCTTTCTTT. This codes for CASEGNRDNEAFF.

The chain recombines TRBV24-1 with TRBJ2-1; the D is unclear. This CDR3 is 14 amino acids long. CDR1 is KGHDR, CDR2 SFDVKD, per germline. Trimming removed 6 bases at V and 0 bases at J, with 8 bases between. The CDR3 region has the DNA TGTGCCACCAGTCTCGCCGGCTCCTACAATGAGCAGTTCTTC. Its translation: CATSLAGSYNEQFF.

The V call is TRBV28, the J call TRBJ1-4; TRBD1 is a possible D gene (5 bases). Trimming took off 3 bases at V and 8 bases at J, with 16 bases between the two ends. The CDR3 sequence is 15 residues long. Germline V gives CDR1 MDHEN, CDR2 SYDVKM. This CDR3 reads CASSFDMSPGEKLFF. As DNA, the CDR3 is TGTGCCAGCAGTTTCGACATGAGTCCAGGGGAAAAACTGTTTTTT.

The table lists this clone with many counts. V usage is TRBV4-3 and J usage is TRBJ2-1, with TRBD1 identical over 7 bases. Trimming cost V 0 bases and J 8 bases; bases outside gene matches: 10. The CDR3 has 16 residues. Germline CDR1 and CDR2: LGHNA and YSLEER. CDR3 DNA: TGCGCCAGCAGCCAAGATATGAGGGGGCCCCTATATGAGCAGTTCTTC. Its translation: CASSQDMRGPLYEQFF.

As DNA, the CDR3 is TGTGCCAGCAGCCGCCCCGGGAGGATAGAGCAGTTCTTC. Translated, it gives CASSRPGRIEQFF. The gene calls are TRBV3-1 (or the pseudogene TRBV3-2) and TRBJ2-1, with TRBD2 matching 7 bases. CDR1 LGHDT and CDR2 YNNKEL come from the germline V gene (reference sequence). This CDR3 has 13 amino acids. Trimming at V came to 4 bases and at J to 10 bases, leaving 7 bases not matched to a gene.